These 22 T cell receptor beta chains came from one sample sequenced in a study of blood T cell repertoires in COVID-19. The repertoire was sequenced with immunoSEQ multiplex PCR; TCRdb's copy has only in-frame clones and lacks some. This table has approximately 110,000 clones, over 70% appearing once. Sequencing input: peripheral blood. Source of these receptors: a man over 45 with acute or convalescent COVID-19.

The rearrangement uses TRBV21-1 and TRBJ1-6; the listed D gene, TRBD1, was not tested against the DNA. TRBV21-1 counts as a pseudogene. This CDR3 is 21 amino acids long. CDR3 in amino acids: CASSKALPGDALSSYNSPLHF. The CDR3 bases are TGTGCCAGCAGCAAAGCGCTTCCAGGGGATGCCTTAAGCTCCTATAATTCACCCCTCCACTTT.

The gene calls are TRBV4-2 and TRBJ1-4; D is undetermined. V gave up 0 bases and J gave up 5 bases, with 7 bases separating them. Germline CDR1 reads LGHNA; CDR2 reads YNFKEQ. The CDR3 loop spans 14 amino acids. CDR3 nucleotide sequence: TGTGCCAGCAGCCAAGACAGGATGAATGAAAAACTGTTTTTT. This gives the protein CASSQDRMNEKLFF.

This clone is a singleton in its sample. The chain employs TRBV2 and TRBJ1-5; D remains unclear. Trimming removed 8 bases at V and 5 bases at J, with 16 bases between. The CDR3 is made up of 14 amino acids. In germline, CDR1 is SNHLY, CDR2 FYNNEI. CDR3 sequence: CASRGYSGDQPQHF. CDR3 DNA: TGTGCCAGCCGAGGCTACAGCGGCGATCAGCCCCAGCATTTT.

This clone was picked up one time. The J gene is TRBJ2-5, the V gene TRBV6-5; 7 bases match TRBD2. The CDR3 loop spans 14 amino acids. V lost 5 bases and J lost 2; bases outside the gene matches: 5. CDR1 and CDR2 (germline): MNHEY, SVGAGI. Here the CDR3 DNA reads TGTGCCAGCAGTAAGCGGGGTCTACAAGAGACCCAGTACTTC. This sequence encodes CASSKRGLQETQYF.

The gene calls are TRBV6-6 and TRBJ2-2; tentative D call: TRBD2 (5 bases). Germline loops: CDR1 MNHNY, CDR2 SVGAGI (reference sequence). This CDR3 is built from 15 residues. Trimming removed 5 bases at V and 0 bases at J, with 10 bases between. The DNA of the CDR3 is TGTGCCAGCAGTCCGCGGACTGCGAACACCGGGGAGCTGTTTTTT. Translating it yields CASSPRTANTGELFF.

The V gene is TRBV5-4, the J gene TRBJ2-5; 8 bases are shared with TRBD1. The germline V gene has CDR1 SGHNT and CDR2 YYREEE (reference sequence). The V segment lost 4 bases and the J segment 4 bases; nucleotides outside the gene matches: 9. The CDR3 is 15 amino acids. The CDR3 coding sequence is TGTGCCAGCAGCGGTCGACAGGGGTCGGGAGAGACCCAGTACTTC. Its protein is CASSGRQGSGETQYF.

The chain employs TRBV6-6 and TRBJ2-7; unclear D gene. Trimming removed 2 bases at V and 1 base at J, with 6 bases between. The CDR3 runs 13 residues. Germline values: CDR1 MNHNY, CDR2 SVGAGI (reference sequence). CDR3 sequence reads: CASSYARSYEQYV. Here the CDR3 DNA reads TGTGCCAGCAGTTACGCCAGATCCTACGAGCAGTACGTC.

The chain employs TRBV6-4 and TRBJ2-2; TRBD2 might be the D (5 bases). CDR1 and CDR2 (germline): MRHNA, SNTAGT. There are 13 residues in the CDR3. The ends were cut back, 3 bases at V and 4 bases at J, with 6 bases in the middle. The CDR3 is CASSEAGTGELFF. In DNA, the CDR3 is TGTGCCAGCAGTGAGGCGGGCACCGGGGAGCTGTTTTTT.

The chain has TRBV5-1 and TRBJ2-5; TRBD2 matches 11 bases. Germline values: CDR1 SGHRS, CDR2 YFSETQ. The CDR3 is made up of 14 amino acids. With V trimmed by 3 bases and J by 5 bases, 3 bases remained unmatched. CDR3 bases: TGCGCCAGCAGCTATACTAGCGGGGGTGAGACCCAGTACTTC. This encodes CASSYTSGGETQYF.

The chain links TRBV5-1 to TRBJ1-2, with 9 bases that match TRBD1. Germline CDR1 is SGHRS and CDR2 is YFSETQ. V was pared by 1 base and J by 5 bases, with 3 bases of the junction left unmatched. This CDR3 is 14 amino acids long. CDR3 region: CASSLSGTGYGYTF. CDR3 DNA: TGCGCCAGCAGCTTGTCCGGGACAGGGTATGGCTACACCTTC. The full variable domain, completed using reference TRBV5-1 and TRBJ1-2, is KAGVTQTPRYLIKTRGQQVTLSCSPISGHRSVSWYQQTPGQGLQFLFEYFSETQRNKGNFPGRFSGRQFSNSRSEMNVSTLELGDSALYLCASSLSGTGYGYTFGSGTRLTVV.

This chain connects TRBV7-9 to TRBJ2-1, with 9 nucleotides matching TRBD1. CDR1 is SEHNR and CDR2 is FQNEAQ in the germline V gene (reference sequence). The CDR3 contains 16 residues. With V trimmed by 5 bases and J by 9 bases, 14 bases remained unmatched. The CDR3 DNA reads as TGTGCCAGCAGCGAATCCTACCTCCGGGACAGGGTTGAGCAGTTCTTC. This sequence encodes CASSESYLRDRVEQFF.

As DNA, the CDR3 is TGTGCCAGCAGCTTGGACGCGGGGGCAGATACGCAGTATTTT. Its translation is CASSLDAGADTQYF. This chain links TRBV5-6 with TRBJ2-3, with 7 bases matching TRBD2. Trimming removed 0 bases from V and 4 bases from J; junction bases left unmatched: 2. Germline V gene lookup returns CDR1 SGHDT and CDR2 YYEEEE. This CDR3 has 14 residues.

The CDR3 reads CASSDRGSTEAFF. The CDR3 region has the DNA TGTGCCAGCAGCGACAGGGGATCCACTGAAGCTTTCTTT. The J gene is TRBJ1-1, the V gene TRBV6-1, with TRBD1 matching 8 bases. CDR1 is MNHNS, CDR2 SASEGT, per germline. The CDR3 is 13 residues long. J was trimmed by 4 bases and V by 6 bases; bases with no gene match: 4.

The V and J genes are TRBV19 and TRBJ1-2; tentative D call: TRBD1 (5 bases). Trimming removed 5 bases at V and 2 bases at J, with 9 bases between. The CDR3 has 13 amino acids. Germline lookup yields CDR1 LNHDA and CDR2 SQIVND (reference sequence). CDR3 in amino acids: CASSFQGNYGYTF. The CDR3 coding sequence is TGTGCCAGTAGTTTCCAGGGAAACTATGGCTACACCTTC.

The chain joins TRBV9 to TRBJ2-3, with TRBD2 as a possible D gene (5 bases). Germline V gives CDR1 SGDLS, CDR2 YYNGEE. V lost 4 bases to trimming and J lost 0 bases, with 12 bases between them. The CDR3 sequence is 15 residues long. CDR3 nucleotides: TGTGCCAGCAGCTCCCTTGGGAGTAGCACAGATACGCAGTATTTT. As protein: CASSSLGSSTDTQYF.

This clone was seen only a few times. The genes are TRBV7-3 and TRBJ2-1, with 9 bases that match TRBD2. V gave up 3 bases and J gave up 7 bases; unmatched junction bases: 4. This CDR3 spans 14 amino acids. The V gene's germline CDR1 is SGHTA and CDR2 FQGTGA. CDR3: CASSLNSGGNEQFF. CDR3 in DNA: TGTGCCAGCAGCTTGAATAGCGGGGGAAATGAGCAGTTCTTC.

The J gene is TRBJ1-2, the V gene TRBV4-1; D might be TRBD1 (6 bases). The V gene lost 0 bases and the J gene lost 0 bases, with 17 bases spanning the gap. The CDR3 length is 18 residues. Germline CDR1 reads MGHRA; CDR2 reads YSYEKL. CDR3 loop: CASSQEAWVWTANYGYTF. For the CDR3, the DNA is TGCGCCAGCAGCCAAGAGGCTTGGGTTTGGACAGCTAACTATGGCTACACCTTC.

V and J are TRBV6-5 and TRBJ2-4; D perhaps matches TRBD1 (5 bases). CDR1 and CDR2 (germline): MNHEY, SVGAGI. This CDR3 has 13 amino acids. The V end lost 5 bases, the J end lost 1 base, and 6 bases lay between the germline ends. CDR3 nucleotides: TGTGCCAGCAGTCCAGGGGCCAAAAACATTCAGTACTTC. As protein: CASSPGAKNIQYF.

The gene calls are TRBV9 and TRBJ2-3; 9 bases fit TRBD1. The J segment lost 4 bases and the V segment lost 0 bases, leaving 3 bases of the junction unmatched. CDR3 length equals 15 residues. Germline-derived CDR1 and CDR2 are SGDLS and YYNGEE. The CDR3 here is CASSVGGQGADTQYF. CDR3 coding DNA: TGTGCCAGCAGCGTAGGGGGACAGGGAGCAGATACGCAGTATTTT.

This chain connects TRBV11-2 to TRBJ2-7; TRBD1 matches 10 bases. Trimming cost V 0 bases and J 4 bases; bases outside gene matches: 12. CDR1 SGHAT and CDR2 FQNNGV come from the germline V gene. The CDR3 sequence is 18 residues long. CDR3 protein: CASSLDDLGDRGLYEQYF. CDR3 DNA sequence: TGTGCCAGCAGCTTAGATGATTTGGGGGACAGGGGTCTTTACGAGCAGTACTTC.

The chain employs TRBV21-1 and TRBJ1-4; no check of the table's D call, TRBD1, against the DNA was made. TRBV21-1 is given as a pseudogene. CDR3 length: 18 residues. The CDR3 reads CASSKAESGPQGNEKLFF. The CDR3 DNA follows: TGTGCCAGCAGCAAAGCTGAGTCGGGCCCTCAGGGTAATGAAAAACTGTTTTTT.

The rearrangement joins TRBV7-3 to TRBJ2-3, with 12 bases identical to TRBD2. The CDR3 is made up of 15 amino acids. CDR1 and CDR2 (germline): SGHTA, FQGTGA. Losses at the gene ends were 9 bases for V and 2 bases for J; bases not matched to a gene: 6. The CDR3 DNA follows: TGTGCCAGTTCGACTAGCGGGGGATTCACAGATACGCAGTATTTT. This gives the protein CASSTSGGFTDTQYF. The full variable domain, in which reference TRBV7-3 and TRBJ2-3 provide the parts outside the CDR3, is GAGVSQTPSNKVTEKGKYVELRCDPISGHTALYWYRQSLGQGPEFLIYFQGTGAADDSGLPNDRFFAVRPEGSVSTLKIQRTERGDSAVYLCASSTSGGFTDTQYFGPGTRLTVL.